The clone carrying this T cell receptor (beta chain) occurred many times. No antigen is known for it. The sample comes from a study of T cells after yellow fever vaccination. Study-wide findings and caveats: Clones that expanded after primary vaccination mostly reappeared after the booster (roughly 96% CD4, 80% to 90% CD8). Of the clonotypes, a small share occurred in both CD4 and CD8 compartments. Though it reached lower strength, the secondary response hit its peak faster, day 5 versus 15.

MiXCR was run by TCRdb on the 5' RACE reads, yielding one entry per CDR3 protein. The repertoire holds approximately 240,000 distinct CDR3 sequences, with over 3% as singletons. V lost 5 bases and J 6 bases, leaving 14 bases between the germline ends. CDR1 DFQATT and CDR2 SNEGSKA come from the germline V gene (reference sequence). CDR3 size: 12 residues. This TCR was sampled from a young man who received the YFV17D yellow fever vaccine. The V call is TRBV20-1, the J call TRBJ2-7, with D possibly being TRBD1 (5 bases). Sequences were derived from PBMCs, sampled 15 days after the yellow fever booster vaccination. CDR3 DNA sequence: TGCAGTGCTCCAAGTGTAAGGGGCGAGCAGTACTTC. Its protein product is CSAPSVRGEQYF.